This T cell receptor beta chain was obtained from a study of cytotoxic CD8 clonotypes in ibrutinib-treated CLL. Study-level findings and limits: Public clonotypes (which were uncommon) either contracted or remained stable on treatment. Clonality climbed at ibrutinib response, then dropped toward baseline at progression.

Notes on this clone: The antigen is unknown.

This CDR3 is built from 16 residues. Trimming removed 1 base at V and 5 bases at J, with 15 bases between. Per the germline V gene, CDR1 is MNHEY and CDR2 is SMNVEV (reference sequence). The data were produced by immunoSEQ multiplex PCR, yet TCRdb's version contains in-frame clones alone and is incomplete. The sample shows 65,000 to 90,000 clones, approximately 87% of them seen only once. This chain uses TRBV27 with TRBJ1-5; D remains unclear. The sample was PBMCs, taken after 24 months of ibrutinib treatment. The source is a human donor with chronic lymphocytic leukemia. CDR3 nucleotide sequence: TGTGCCAGCAGTTTATGGTACACGGGAGGCCATCAGCCCCAGCATTTT. This codes for CASSLWYTGGHQPQHF.